Included here is one T cell receptor beta chain sequence, with context. The record originates from a study of blood T cell repertoires in COVID-19. V lost 6 bases and J 1 base, leaving 13 bases between the germline ends. CDR3 length: 15 amino acids. The germline V gene encodes CDR1 MNHEY and CDR2 SVGAGI. Sequencing was performed with immunoSEQ multiplex PCR; in TCRdb, only in-frame clones are kept and a portion is missing. The sample has 150,000 to 200,000 clones, 84% seen once; the top ten hold around 2.7%. Seattle cases were enrolled at active infection and followed longitudinally. This sequence was found in a woman of 80 years or more with COVID-19, enrolled during active disease. Material for sequencing was peripheral blood. V and J are TRBV6-5 and TRBJ1-3; D unclear. The CDR3, as DNA: TGTGCCAGCAGAATGACCGGGGAATCTGGAAACACCATATATTTT. Protein sequence: CASRMTGESGNTIYF.